A single sample gave rise to the 2 T cell receptor beta chains below, sequenced in a study of T cells in localized non-small cell lung cancer (dated by TCRdb to about 2020). Libraries were made using the immunoSEQ multiplex PCR assay. TCRdb took this table from immuneACCESS and kept in-frame rearrangements with V and J called. Such tables lack part of the clones; where checked against another copy, unresolved V genes explain under half of the gap, and the rest is unexplained. Across this sample there are about 12,000 clones, with more than 70% seen only once. The biggest ten clones account for under 25% of the sample. The specimen comprised peripheral blood, sampled before any cancer treatment. Every receptor here comes from a male donor older than 55 with stage I lung adenocarcinoma.

The V call is TRBV6-5, the J call TRBJ1-1; maybe TRBD1 (6 bases). The CDR3 consists of 11 residues. In germline, CDR1 is MNHEY, CDR2 SVGAGI. V lost 6 bases and J 10 bases, leaving 12 bases between the germline ends. CDR3: CASRRGEGAFF. Here the CDR3 DNA reads TGTGCCAGCAGGAGGGGGGAGGGAGCTTTCTTT.

The chain has TRBV6-1 and TRBJ2-3; TRBD1 is a possible D gene (6 bases). With 10 bases removed from V and 1 base from J, the gap between germline ends came to 18 bases. CDR1 and CDR2 (germline): MNHNS, SASEGT. The CDR3 runs to 15 residues. CDR3 in DNA: TGTGCCATTAGGCGACAGGCCTGGGGCACAGATACGCAGTATTTT. This sequence encodes CAIRRQAWGTDTQYF.